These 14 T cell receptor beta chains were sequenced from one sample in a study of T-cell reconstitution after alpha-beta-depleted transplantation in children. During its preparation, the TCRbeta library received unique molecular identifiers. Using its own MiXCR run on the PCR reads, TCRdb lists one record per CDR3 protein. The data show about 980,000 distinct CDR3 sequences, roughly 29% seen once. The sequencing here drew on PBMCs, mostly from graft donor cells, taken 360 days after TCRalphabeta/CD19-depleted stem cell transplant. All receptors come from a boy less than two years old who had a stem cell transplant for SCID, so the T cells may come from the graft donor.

CDR3: CSATGRGRSNTDTQYF. The CDR3 DNA sequence: TGCAGTGCTACCGGACGGGGCCGGAGCAACACAGATACGCAGTATTTT. The V call is TRBV20-1, the J call TRBJ2-3, with D perhaps TRBD1 or TRBD2 (5 bases each). Trimming took off 4 bases at V and 2 bases at J, with 19 bases between the two ends. This CDR3 comprises 16 residues. In germline, CDR1 is DFQATT, CDR2 SNEGSKA (reference sequence).

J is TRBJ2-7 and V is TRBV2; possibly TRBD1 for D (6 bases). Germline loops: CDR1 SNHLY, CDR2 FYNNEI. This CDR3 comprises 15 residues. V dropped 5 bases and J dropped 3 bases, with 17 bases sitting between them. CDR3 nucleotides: TGTGCCAGCAGTAGACCTGACCGGGACATCTACGAGCAGTACTTC. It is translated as CASSRPDRDIYEQYF.

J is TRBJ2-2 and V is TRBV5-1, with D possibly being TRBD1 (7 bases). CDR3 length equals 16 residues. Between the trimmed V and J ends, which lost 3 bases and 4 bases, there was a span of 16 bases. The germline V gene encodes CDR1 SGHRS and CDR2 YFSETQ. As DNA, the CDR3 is TGCGCCAGCAGCTGGGGGGACAGACTCTTCACCGGGGAGCTGTTTTTT. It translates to CASSWGDRLFTGELFF.

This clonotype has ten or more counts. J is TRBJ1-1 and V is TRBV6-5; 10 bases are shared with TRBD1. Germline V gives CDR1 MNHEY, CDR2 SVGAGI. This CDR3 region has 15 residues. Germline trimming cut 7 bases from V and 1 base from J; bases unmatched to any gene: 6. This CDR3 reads CASTRTGGGNTEAFF. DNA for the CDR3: TGTGCCAGCACCCGGACAGGGGGAGGGAACACTGAAGCTTTCTTT.

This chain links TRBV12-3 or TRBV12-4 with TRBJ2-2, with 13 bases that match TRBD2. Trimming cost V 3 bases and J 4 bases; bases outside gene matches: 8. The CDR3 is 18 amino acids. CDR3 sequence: CASSFLGLAGVTTGELFF. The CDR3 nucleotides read TGTGCCAGCAGTTTCCTCGGACTAGCGGGGGTTACCACCGGGGAGCTGTTTTTT.

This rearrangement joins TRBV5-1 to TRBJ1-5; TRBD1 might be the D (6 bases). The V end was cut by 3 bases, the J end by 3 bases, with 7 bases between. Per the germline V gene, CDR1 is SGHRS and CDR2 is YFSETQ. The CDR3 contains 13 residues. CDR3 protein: CASSWDINQPQHF. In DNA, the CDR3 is TGCGCCAGCAGCTGGGACATCAATCAGCCCCAGCATTTT.

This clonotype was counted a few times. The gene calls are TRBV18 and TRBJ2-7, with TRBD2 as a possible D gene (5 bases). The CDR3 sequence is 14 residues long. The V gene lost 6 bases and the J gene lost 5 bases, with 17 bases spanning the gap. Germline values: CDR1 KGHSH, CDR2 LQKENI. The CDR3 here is CASSPGILGDEQYF. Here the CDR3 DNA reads TGTGCCAGCTCCCCCGGGATATTGGGCGACGAGCAGTACTTC.

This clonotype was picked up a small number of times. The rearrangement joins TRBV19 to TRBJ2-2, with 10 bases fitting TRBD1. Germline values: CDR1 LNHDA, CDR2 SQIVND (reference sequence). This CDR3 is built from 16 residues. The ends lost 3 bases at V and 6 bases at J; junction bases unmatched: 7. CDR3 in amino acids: CASSMAPGQGPGELFF. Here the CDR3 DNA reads TGTGCCAGTAGTATGGCCCCGGGACAGGGGCCCGGGGAGCTGTTTTTT.

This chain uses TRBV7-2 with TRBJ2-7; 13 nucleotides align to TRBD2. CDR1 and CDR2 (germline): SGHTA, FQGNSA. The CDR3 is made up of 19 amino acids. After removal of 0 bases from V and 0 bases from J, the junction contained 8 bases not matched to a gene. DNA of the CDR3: TGTGCCAGCAGCTTAGCCCTCATCCGACTAGCGGGGGGCTCCTACGAGCAGTACTTC. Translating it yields CASSLALIRLAGGSYEQYF. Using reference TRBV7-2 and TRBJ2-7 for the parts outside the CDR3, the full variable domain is GAGVSQSPSNKVTEKGKDVELRCDPISGHTALYWYRQSLGQGLEFLIYFQGNSAPDKSGLPSDRFSAERTGGSVSTLTIQRTQQEDSAVYLCASSLALIRLAGGSYEQYFGPGTRLTVT.

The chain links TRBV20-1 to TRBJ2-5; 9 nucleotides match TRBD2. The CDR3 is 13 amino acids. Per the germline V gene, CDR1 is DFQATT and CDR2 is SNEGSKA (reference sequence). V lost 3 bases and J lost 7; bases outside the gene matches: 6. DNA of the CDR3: TGCAGTGCTAGTTGGACTAGCGAAGGGACCCAGTACTTC. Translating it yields CSASWTSEGTQYF.

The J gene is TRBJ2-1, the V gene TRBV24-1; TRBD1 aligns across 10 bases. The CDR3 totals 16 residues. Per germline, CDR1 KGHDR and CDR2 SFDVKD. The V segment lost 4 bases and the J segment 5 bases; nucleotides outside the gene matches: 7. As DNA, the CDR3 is TGTGCCACCAGTGACCCCCGGGACAGGGGCCACAATGAGCAGTTCTTC. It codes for CATSDPRDRGHNEQFF.

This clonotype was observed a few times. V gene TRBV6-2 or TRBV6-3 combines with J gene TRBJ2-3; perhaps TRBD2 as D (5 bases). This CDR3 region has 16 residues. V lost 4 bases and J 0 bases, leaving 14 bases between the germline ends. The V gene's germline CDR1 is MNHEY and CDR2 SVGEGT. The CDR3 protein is CASSLASRGSTDTQYF. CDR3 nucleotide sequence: TGTGCCAGCAGTTTAGCGAGTCGGGGAAGCACAGATACGCAGTATTTT.

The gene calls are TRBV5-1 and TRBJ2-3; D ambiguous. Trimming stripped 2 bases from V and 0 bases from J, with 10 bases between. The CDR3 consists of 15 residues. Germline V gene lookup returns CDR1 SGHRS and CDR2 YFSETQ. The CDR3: CASSFASTSTDTQYF. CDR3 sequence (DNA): TGCGCCAGCAGCTTTGCTAGTACTAGCACAGATACGCAGTATTTT.

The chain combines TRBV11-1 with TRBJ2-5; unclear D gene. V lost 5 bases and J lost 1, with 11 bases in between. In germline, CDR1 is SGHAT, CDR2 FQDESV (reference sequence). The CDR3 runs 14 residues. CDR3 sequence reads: CASSRDRLQETQYF. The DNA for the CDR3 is TGTGCCAGCAGCAGAGACCGTCTCCAAGAGACCCAGTACTTC.